Listed below are T cell receptor beta chains from one sample, sequenced in a study of human T cells and chemical hapten exposure. Via MiXCR, TCRdb re-called the RACE reads, giving one row per CDR3 protein. Of roughly 62,000 distinct CDR3 sequences listed, roughly 12% were seen once; the top ten hold 2% to 3%. Sequenced here: whole blood, sampled in connection with sensitization to the hapten diphenylcyclopropenone (DPC). The receptors stem from a man aged 30 to 39 with alopecia areata. Some clones in this sample may be carry-over from other donors' samples. CDR3s include the opening cysteine and the closing phenylalanine or tryptophan. Each record gives: clone size, V gene, J gene, D gene, CDR3 protein, CDR3 DNA. The D gene is left open where the match is weak. Clone size appears in some rows only: once, few, many, or a class for an expanded clone.

many	TRBV5-8	TRBJ2-7	-	CASSLVQGRF	TGTGCCAGCAGCTTGGTTCAGGGGCGCTTC
few	TRBV7-9	TRBJ2-7	TRBD1	CASSPQKGAGNYEQYF	TGTGCCAGCAGCCCGCAGAAGGGGGCAGGGAACTACGAGCAGTACTTC
-	TRBV2	TRBJ1-5	TRBD1	CASSWGTAQPQHF	TGTGCCAGCAGTTGGGGGACAGCTCAGCCCCAGCATTTT
many	TRBV12-3/TRBV12-4	TRBJ1-5	-	CASSPYSSNQPQHF	TGTGCCAGCAGTCCCTACAGTAGCAATCAGCCCCAGCATTTT
many	TRBV13	TRBJ2-1	-	CASSPQSAGDNEQFF	TGTGCCAGCAGCCCGCAGTCGGCTGGGGACAATGAGCAGTTCTTC
many	TRBV5-1	TRBJ2-1	-	CASKSLGRGNYNEQFF	TGCGCCAGCAAGTCGTTGGGCAGGGGCAACTACAATGAGCAGTTCTTC
-	TRBV19	TRBJ2-1	TRBD1	CASSLTGGSYNEQFF	TGTGCCAGTAGTCTGACAGGGGGCTCCTACAATGAGCAGTTCTTC
-	TRBV6-6	TRBJ1-5	TRBD1	CASRTGDQPQHF	TGTGCCAGCAGAACAGGGGATCAGCCCCAGCATTTT
-	TRBV6-4	TRBJ2-1	-	CANQAGYYEQFF	TGTGCCAACCAAGCCGGTTACTATGAGCAGTTCTTC
-	TRBV20-1	TRBJ2-5	TRBD1	CSADPRGLGETQYF	TGCAGTGCGGACCCAAGGGGGCTCGGGGAGACCCAGTACTTC
-	TRBV7-3	TRBJ2-7	-	CASSLGGGVTYEQYF	TGTGCCAGCAGCTTAGGAGGAGGGGTAACCTACGAGCAGTACTTC
few	TRBV20-1	TRBJ2-7	-	CSGGQGRYEQYF	TGCAGTGGGGGCCAGGGGAGATACGAGCAGTACTTC
many	TRBV6-2/TRBV6-3	TRBJ1-5	-	CASTRGMSNQPQHF	TGTGCCAGCACTAGGGGGATGAGCAATCAGCCCCAGCATTTT